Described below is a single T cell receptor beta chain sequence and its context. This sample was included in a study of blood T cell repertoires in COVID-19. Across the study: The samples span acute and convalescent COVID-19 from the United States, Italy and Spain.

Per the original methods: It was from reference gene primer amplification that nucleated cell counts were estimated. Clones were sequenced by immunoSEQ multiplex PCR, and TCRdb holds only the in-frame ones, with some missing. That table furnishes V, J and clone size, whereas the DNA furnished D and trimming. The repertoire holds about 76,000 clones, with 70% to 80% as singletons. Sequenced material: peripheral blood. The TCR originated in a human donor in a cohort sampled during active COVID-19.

CDR3 DNA: TGTGCCAGCAGTTCTCCTTCGAACACTGAAGCTTTCTTT. The encoded protein is CASSSPSNTEAFF. This chain links TRBV28 with TRBJ1-1, with no clear D. Germline values: CDR1 MDHEN, CDR2 SYDVKM. With 4 bases removed from V and 1 base from J, the gap between germline ends came to 7 bases. This CDR3 is built from 13 residues.